These T cell receptor beta chains were read from a single sample in a study of cytomegalovirus exposure and HLA in healthy donors. Clones were read by immunoSEQ multiplex PCR, and TCRdb kept only the in-frame ones, dropping some. The sample lists about 130,000 clones; roughly four fifths were seen once. Specimen: PBMCs. These TCRs come from a woman between 40 and 55 years old in good health and CMV-seropositive. The CDR3 runs from the conserved cysteine through the conserved F or W. The D gene is left open where the match is weak. A row's size may be missing; if present it is once, few, many or a size class.

>TRBV11-1|.|TRBJ1-1|.
TGTGCCAGCAGCTTACAGGGGCCACGAACTGAAGCTTTCTTT
CASSLQGPRTEAFF
>TRBV29-1|TRBD1|TRBJ2-2|.
TGCAGCGTCGGCACGGGACAGGGGTTCACCGGGGAGCTGTTTTTT
CSVGTGQGFTGELFF
>TRBV11-1|.|TRBJ2-3|once
TGTGCCAGCGGCAGGCGGGGCAAAACAGATACGCAGTATTTT
CASGRRGKTDTQYF
>TRBV4-2|.|TRBJ2-3|.
TGTGCCAGCAGCCAACTAGATCCCACAGATACGCAGTATTTT
CASSQLDPTDTQYF
>TRBV7-9|TRBD2|TRBJ2-3|.
TGTGCCAGAAGCGGACTAGCGGGGGATGAAGATACGCAGTATTTT
CARSGLAGDEDTQYF
>TRBV9|TRBD1|TRBJ1-3|.
TGTGCCAGCAGCGTAGATTCCCCGACAGGGGAAATGGGAAACACCATATATTTT
CASSVDSPTGEMGNTIYF
>TRBV25-1|.|TRBJ1-4|.
TGTGCCAGCAGTGACAGGGGAACAATATCGGAAAAACTGTTTTTT
CASSDRGTISEKLFF
>TRBV20-1|.|TRBJ1-1|.
TGCAGTGCCGGAAGGGGGACTGAAGCTTTCTTT
CSAGRGTEAFF
>TRBV7-8|TRBD1|TRBJ2-4|.
TGTGCCAGCAGCTACGACAGGGGCCCGGGGAACATTCAGTACTTC
CASSYDRGPGNIQYF
>TRBV19|TRBD1|TRBJ1-5|.
TGTGCCAGTAAGACAGGGACCATCCAACAGCCCCAGCATTTT
CASKTGTIQQPQHF
>TRBV9|TRBD2|TRBJ2-7|.
TGTGCCAGCAGCGTTTCTAGCGGGGGGGCCGCCGAGCAGTACTTC
CASSVSSGGAAEQYF
>TRBV19|.|TRBJ2-1|.
TGTGCCAGTAGTACTCCAACAGGATACAATGAGCAGTTCTTC
CASSTPTGYNEQFF
>TRBV5-1|TRBD1|TRBJ2-5|.
TGCGCCAGCAGCTCAAGAGGGGACAGCCTCCTGGGAACCCAGTACTTC
CASSSRGDSLLGTQYF
>TRBV9|.|TRBJ1-4|.
TGTGCCAGCAGCCCAGCGGGGTGGGGTAATGAAAAACTGTTTTTT
CASSPAGWGNEKLFF
>TRBV10-3|TRBD1|TRBJ2-7|.
TGTGCCATCAGCCTGACAGGGGGCGCATACGAGCAGTACTTC
CAISLTGGAYEQYF
>TRBV6-1|TRBD1|TRBJ1-1|.
TGTGCCAGCAGTGACCTCCGGGACAGGAGTGAAGCTTTCTTT
CASSDLRDRSEAFF
>TRBV11-3|TRBD1|TRBJ2-1|.
TGTGCCAGCAGCCCGACGACAGGGCACTCCTACAATGAGCAGTTCTTC
CASSPTTGHSYNEQFF
>TRBV27|TRBD1|TRBJ2-2|.
TGTGCCAGCAGTTTGGACAGGGCGAACACCGGGGAGCTGTTTTTT
CASSLDRANTGELFF